This T cell receptor beta chain was found in a study of control samples from healthy donors and cancer patients. V lost 10 bases and J lost 3; bases outside the gene matches: 13. The CDR3 covers 15 residues. From germline, CDR1 is SNHLY and CDR2 FYNNEI. This table comes from immunoSEQ multiplex PCR, and its TCRdb copy is limited to in-frame clones, with some not included. The table shows almost 90,000 clones, with around 85% occurring only once. This clone was picked up one time. V is TRBV2 and J is TRBJ2-7, with TRBD1 identical over 9 bases. Sample: blood. This receptor was identified in a woman aged 40 to 50 in good health. The CDR3 DNA reads TGTGCCACCGGACTTGGGACAGGGTACCACTACGAGCAGTACTTC. Residues: CATGLGTGYHYEQYF.